These 27 T cell receptor beta chains originate from one sample sequenced in a study of T cell changes during pregnancy in multiple sclerosis. This table comes from immunoSEQ multiplex PCR, and its TCRdb copy is limited to in-frame clones, with some not included. The sample has approximately 100,000 clones; over 85% are singletons. This material consisted of peripheral blood, taken in the first trimester of pregnancy. These TCRs come from a female donor with multiple sclerosis, enrolled in a pregnancy study.

The gene calls are TRBV5-1 and TRBJ1-1, with 7 bases lining up with TRBD1. Germline V gene lookup returns CDR1 SGHRS and CDR2 YFSETQ. CDR3 size: 16 residues. Germline trimming cut 7 bases from V and 8 bases from J; bases unmatched to any gene: 20. In DNA form, the CDR3 reads TGCGCCAGCCTCCCCGGGACAGCTAGTTTGCAGACCGAAGCTTTCTTT. It specifies CASLPGTASLQTEAFF.

This clone was seen only a few times. This chain connects TRBV9 to TRBJ1-1; D gene uncertain. This CDR3 comprises 13 residues. V was clipped by 4 bases and J by 3 bases, with 10 bases between them. The germline V gene encodes CDR1 SGDLS and CDR2 YYNGEE. CDR3 nucleotide sequence: TGTGCCAGCAGCTCGGATCTAGACACTGAAGCTTTCTTT. Its protein is CASSSDLDTEAFF.

The CDR3 nucleotides are TGTGCCAGCAGTCTAGACAGGTTCTATAATTCACCCCTCCACTTT. As protein: CASSLDRFYNSPLHF. V and J are TRBV27 and TRBJ1-6, with a weak D call TRBD1 (6 bases). V lost 5 bases and J lost 3, with 11 bases in between. Germline V gene lookup returns CDR1 MNHEY and CDR2 SMNVEV (reference sequence). CDR3 size: 15 residues.

J is TRBJ2-7 and V is TRBV19; TRBD1 might be the D (5 bases). The CDR3 extends over 15 amino acids. Germline values: CDR1 LNHDA, CDR2 SQIVND (reference sequence). V lost 4 bases, J lost 2 bases, and 15 bases lay in between. The CDR3 DNA sequence: TGTGCCAGTAGTACCCAGGGAAGGTCACCCTACGAGCAGTACTTC. The encoded protein is CASSTQGRSPYEQYF.

The V gene is TRBV5-6, the J gene TRBJ2-5; D might be TRBD2 (6 bases). The CDR3 covers 14 residues. From germline, CDR1 is SGHDT and CDR2 YYEEEE. Trimming took 4 bases from V and 2 from J, leaving 12 bases between them. CDR3 sequence: CASSPSGGQETQYF. In nucleotides, the CDR3 is TGTGCCAGCAGCCCATCCGGGGGACAAGAGACCCAGTACTTC.

The chain couples TRBV9 to TRBJ1-1; D gene uncertain. Germline CDR1 is SGDLS and CDR2 is YYNGEE. CDR3 length equals 14 residues. V lost 4 bases, J lost 0 bases, and 10 bases lay in between. CDR3 region: CASSREVLNTEAFF. The CDR3 DNA is TGTGCCAGCAGCAGAGAAGTCTTGAACACTGAAGCTTTCTTT.

CDR3 protein: CASSPVAIQNTEAFF. The CDR3 nucleotides are TGTGCCAGCTCGCCAGTTGCGATTCAGAACACTGAAGCTTTCTTT. The chain is built from TRBV18 and TRBJ1-1; unclear D gene. This CDR3 has 15 residues. Germline V gene sequence: CDR1 KGHSH, CDR2 LQKENI. Trimming removed 6 bases from V and 1 base from J, with 15 bases in between.

The gene calls are TRBV4-1 and TRBJ1-4; TRBD1 aligns across 10 bases. After removal of 1 base from V and 8 bases from J, the junction contained 7 bases not matched to a gene. The germline V gene encodes CDR1 MGHRA and CDR2 YSYEKL. The length of the CDR3 is 16 residues. CDR3 in amino acids: CASSQGSGTGAEKLFF. The CDR3 DNA is TGCGCCAGCAGCCAAGGTTCTGGGACAGGGGCGGAAAAACTGTTTTTT.

The genes are TRBV15 and TRBJ1-6; a possible D gene is TRBD1 (5 bases). Germline V gives CDR1 LNHNV, CDR2 YYDKDF (reference sequence). Trimming pared 10 bases from V and 7 bases from J, leaving 11 bases between. This CDR3 is 12 amino acids long. The CDR3 DNA sequence: TGTGCCAGCACGGACACAAATTCACCCCTCCACTTT. It is translated as CASTDTNSPLHF. Full variable domain (outside the CDR3, taken from reference TRBV15 and TRBJ1-6): DAMVIQNPRYQVTQFGKPVTLSCSQTLNHNVMYWYQQKSSQAPKLLFHYYDKDFNNEADTPDNFQSRRPNTSFCFLDIRSPGLGDTAMYLCASTDTNSPLHFGNGTRLTVT.

The CDR3 is CAISAGTGSNQPQHF. The CDR3 bases are TGTGCCATCAGTGCCGGGACAGGGAGCAATCAGCCCCAGCATTTT. The chain employs TRBV10-3 and TRBJ1-5; 9 nucleotides align to TRBD1. The CDR3 is 15 amino acids. Unmatched junction bases numbered 2, after V lost 4 bases and J lost 1 base. Germline CDR1 ENHRY, CDR2 SYGVKD.

The J gene is TRBJ2-5, the V gene TRBV5-1, with 8 bases fitting TRBD2. CDR3 length: 18 residues. From germline, CDR1 is SGHRS and CDR2 YFSETQ. Trimming at V came to 4 bases and at J to 2 bases, leaving 16 bases not matched to a gene. CDR3 bases: TGCGCCAGCAGCCCCGGACTAGCACAATCAGATGGGCAAGAGACCCAGTACTTC. Translation: CASSPGLAQSDGQETQYF.

This chain connects TRBV29-1 to TRBJ2-1; D unclear. With 8 bases removed from V and 0 bases from J, the gap between germline ends came to 11 bases. Per germline, CDR1 SQVTM and CDR2 ANQGSEA. The CDR3 sequence is 13 residues long. CDR3 sequence: CSTIKTSYNEQFF. The CDR3 bases are TGCAGCACTATCAAGACCTCCTACAATGAGCAGTTCTTC.

V and J are TRBV7-3 and TRBJ2-3; D ambiguous. V lost 1 base and J lost 4, with 12 bases in between. The length of the CDR3 is 15 residues. Germline V lookup: CDR1 SGHTA, CDR2 FQGTGA. CDR3: CASSLRSQLPDTQYF. CDR3 nucleotide sequence: TGTGCCAGCAGCTTAAGGTCCCAGTTGCCAGATACGCAGTATTTT.

This clone was counted between two and nine times. This chain uses TRBV6-1 with TRBJ1-2, with TRBD1 matching over 8 bases. The length of the CDR3 is 14 residues. Germline CDR1 reads MNHNS; CDR2 reads SASEGT. V was pared by 6 bases and J by 6 bases, with 9 bases of the junction left unmatched. CDR3 coding DNA: TGTGCCAGCAGCGGACAGGGTGGGTTGGATGGCTACACCTTC. Its protein is CASSGQGGLDGYTF.

This sequence joins TRBV5-1 and TRBJ2-3, with 12 bases lining up with TRBD2. The V gene end was trimmed by 3 bases and the J gene end by 0 bases; junction bases not matched to a gene: 11. The CDR3 spans 19 residues. The germline V gene encodes CDR1 SGHRS and CDR2 YFSETQ. CDR3 loop: CASSSRTSGAKLSTDTQYF. The CDR3 nucleotides read TGCGCCAGCAGCTCCCGGACTAGCGGGGCCAAACTTAGCACAGATACGCAGTATTTT.

The rearrangement uses TRBV5-1 and TRBJ2-3, with D possibly TRBD2 on 5 matching bases. CDR3 length: 17 amino acids. Germline V gene lookup returns CDR1 SGHRS and CDR2 YFSETQ. The V and J ends lost 2 bases and 3 bases respectively, with 19 bases between them. CDR3 region: CASSFRERFWETDTQYF. In nucleotides, the CDR3 is TGCGCCAGCAGCTTCCGCGAGAGGTTTTGGGAGACAGATACGCAGTATTTT.

The rearrangement links TRBV2 to TRBJ1-3; D perhaps matches TRBD1 (6 bases). V lost 7 bases, J lost 7 bases, and 8 bases lay in between. Germline V gene data show CDR1 as SNHLY and CDR2 as FYNNEI. The length of the CDR3 is 11 residues. DNA of the CDR3: TGTGCCAGCACCAGGGGTAACACCATATATTTT. Protein sequence: CASTRGNTIYF.

This chain links TRBV7-9 with TRBJ1-6, with TRBD1 identical over 9 bases. CDR3 length: 15 amino acids. Germline lookup yields CDR1 SEHNR and CDR2 FQNEAQ (reference sequence). V was clipped by 4 bases and J by 9 bases; unmatched bases: 7. CDR3 sequence: CASSSPGQGSSPLHF. The CDR3 DNA sequence: TGTGCCAGCAGCTCCCCGGGACAGGGCTCTTCACCCCTCCACTTT.

The chain couples TRBV11-1 to TRBJ2-7; tentative D call: TRBD2 (5 bases). V was clipped by 1 base and J by 5 bases, with 9 bases between them. The CDR3 is made up of 13 amino acids. The V gene's germline CDR1 is SGHAT and CDR2 FQDESV (reference sequence). CDR3 loop: CASSLVGANEQYF. The CDR3 DNA reads as TGTGCCAGCAGCTTAGTGGGAGCCAACGAGCAGTACTTC.

The chain recombines TRBV7-3 with TRBJ2-3; 7 nucleotides agree with TRBD2. The CDR3 has 14 residues. Germline V gives CDR1 SGHTA, CDR2 FQGTGA. V was clipped by 1 base and J by 6 bases; unmatched bases: 4. The CDR3 nucleotides read TGTGCCAGCAGCTTAAGCGGGAGTCTGGATACGCAGTATTTT. This translates into CASSLSGSLDTQYF. The full variable domain, with the rest looked up from reference TRBV7-3 and TRBJ2-3, is GAGVSQTPSNKVTEKGKYVELRCDPISGHTALYWYRQSLGQGPEFLIYFQGTGAADDSGLPNDRFFAVRPEGSVSTLKIQRTERGDSAVYLCASSLSGSLDTQYFGPGTRLTVL.

This clone has only one observation. J is TRBJ1-2 and V is TRBV29-1, with TRBD1 identical over 9 bases. Germline CDR1 is SQVTM and CDR2 is ANQGSEA. The CDR3 contains 11 residues. The junction had 5 bases not matched to a gene; V was cut back by 8 bases and J by 7 bases. The CDR3, as DNA: TGCAGCTTCGGACAGGGGCCTGGCTACACCTTC. Its translation: CSFGQGPGYTF.

Here the CDR3 DNA reads TGTGCCAGCAGCTTGGGACAGGGGGCTAATTCACCCCTCCACTTT. Protein: CASSLGQGANSPLHF. J is TRBJ1-6 and V is TRBV5-4; TRBD1 aligns across 10 bases. The germline gives CDR1 SGHNT, CDR2 YYREEE (reference sequence). V was pared by 0 bases and J by 6 bases, with 0 bases of the junction left unmatched. The CDR3 is made up of 15 amino acids. The whole variable domain, remainder taken from reference TRBV5-4 and TRBJ1-6, is ETGVTQSPTHLIKTRGQQVTLRCSSQSGHNTVSWYQQALGQGPQFIFQYYREEENGRGNFPPRFSGLQFPNYSSELNVNALELDDSALYLCASSLGQGANSPLHFGNGTRLTVT.

The chain links TRBV10-3 to TRBJ1-6; TRBD1 matches 8 bases. CDR1 and CDR2 (germline): ENHRY, SYGVKD. CDR3 length: 13 residues. J lost 9 bases, V lost 4 bases, and 2 bases had no gene match. CDR3 DNA: TGTGCCATCAGTGCGGACAGGGTTTCACCCCTCCACTTT. Translating gives CAISADRVSPLHF.

The chain has TRBV5-1 and TRBJ2-2, with TRBD1 identical over 8 bases. With 0 bases clipped from V and 7 bases from J, the junction kept 5 bases outside the gene matches. Looked up from germline, CDR1 is SGHRS and CDR2 is YFSETQ. CDR3 length: 15 residues. The CDR3 DNA follows: TGCGCCAGCAGCTTGGGGACAGGGAAGTACGGGGAGCTGTTTTTT. Amino acids: CASSLGTGKYGELFF.

This clone is a singleton in its sample. The CDR3 protein is CASSGAGPDTQYF. CDR3 bases: TGTGCCAGCAGCGGAGCGGGGCCCGATACGCAGTATTTT. The V call is TRBV7-8, the J call TRBJ2-3; 7 bases line up with TRBD2. This CDR3 region has 13 residues. The trim removed 5 bases at V and 6 bases at J, leaving 5 bases unmatched. Germline V gene data show CDR1 as SGHVS and CDR2 as FQNEAQ.

The rearrangement joins TRBV5-1 to TRBJ2-2, with D tentatively TRBD2 (6 bases). CDR1 is SGHRS and CDR2 is YFSETQ in the germline V gene. CDR3 length: 15 amino acids. Trimming took 4 bases from V and 6 from J, leaving 16 bases between them. This CDR3 is CASSKEGGAPGELFF. In DNA, the CDR3 is TGCGCCAGCAGCAAAGAAGGCGGGGCCCCCGGGGAGCTGTTTTTT.

J is TRBJ2-3 and V is TRBV9; D ambiguous. The CDR3 consists of 12 residues. CDR1 is SGDLS, CDR2 YYNGEE, per germline. V was clipped by 4 bases and J by 6 bases, with 9 bases between them. CDR3 DNA: TGTGCCAGCAGCCCGAACAGCGATACGCAGTATTTT. Translated, it gives CASSPNSDTQYF. The full variable domain, with the rest looked up from reference TRBV9 and TRBJ2-3, is DSGVTQTPKHLITATGQRVTLRCSPRSGDLSVYWYQQSLDQGLQFLIQYYNGEERAKGNILERFSAQQFPDLHSELNLSSLELGDSALYFCASSPNSDTQYFGPGTRLTVL.